This T cell receptor (beta chain) was profiled in a study of CD8+ T cells in alopecia areata. The CDR3 has 13 amino acids. Germline V lookup: CDR1 MNHNS, CDR2 SASEGT. V was shortened by 9 bases and J by 4 bases, with 13 bases between the two germline ends. Points on this clone: Its antigen is unknown.

Overall study findings and caveats: Persistence of many expanded lesional clones was seen in scalp and blood during tofacitinib.

Sequencing used cDNA as its template, made by extracting RNA and reverse transcribing it. Here immunoSEQ multiplex PCR was the method, and the copy in TCRdb shows in-frame clones only, minus some. The sample has some 190,000 clones, roughly 66% seen once; the top ten hold roughly 1.2%. Documented treatment: oral pan-JAK inhibitor, 5-10 mg twice daily. The sample in question was CD4+ T cells sorted from blood, obtained around week 44, from a patient treated with tofacitinib. The rearrangement joins TRBV6-1 to TRBJ2-1; D gene ambiguous. The receptor comes from a human donor with alopecia areata. In nucleotides, the CDR3 is TGTGCCAGTCGGCACGCGCGGTACAATGAGCAGTTCTTC. It yields the protein CASRHARYNEQFF.